A single sample gave rise to the 22 T cell receptor beta chains below, sequenced in a study of blood T cell repertoires in COVID-19. The table came from immunoSEQ multiplex PCR; TCRdb's copy has only in-frame clones and leaves some out. The sample carries 250,000 to 300,000 clones, about 80% recorded once. Input material: PBMCs or T cells enriched from blood (not recorded which). The receptors originated from a man over 45 who had recovered from COVID-19.

This sequence joins TRBV24-1 and TRBJ1-5; no reliable D call. CDR1 and CDR2 from the germline V gene are KGHDR and SFDVKD. V was pared by 3 bases and J by 9 bases, with 14 bases between. The CDR3 totals 14 residues. The CDR3 region has the DNA TGTGCCACCAGTGATGCGGCGGCCTCTAGGCCCCAGCATTTT. Protein sequence: CATSDAAASRPQHF.

As for this clone: This CDR3 is missing its conserved last phenylalanine or tryptophan, likely due to a read error. It is unclear where the CDR3 begins or ends on the DNA, so no DNA is shown, and the CDR3 is as TCRdb lists it. The chain uses TRBV5-4 and TRBJ1-5; TRBD1 is the table's D call and was not checked against the DNA. The V gene's germline CDR1 is SGHNT and CDR2 YYREEE (reference sequence). The CDR3 is 11 residues long, counting both termini. The CDR3: CASSLTGQPKL.

The chain has TRBV18 and TRBJ1-3; TRBD1 aligns across 10 bases. V lost 5 bases and J lost 3; bases outside the gene matches: 4. Germline loops: CDR1 KGHSH, CDR2 LQKENI. The CDR3 spans 15 residues. The chain's CDR3 is CASSVGQGIGNTIYF. DNA of the CDR3: TGTGCCAGCTCAGTGGGACAGGGGATTGGAAACACCATATATTTT. Supplemented by reference TRBV18 and TRBJ1-3, the full variable domain reads NAGVMQNPRHLVRRRGQEARLRCSPMKGHSHVYWYRQLPEEGLKFMVYLQKENIIDESGMPKERFSAEFPKEGPSILRIQQVVRGDSAAYFCASSVGQGIGNTIYFGEGSWLTVV.

The chain has TRBV19 and TRBJ2-1, with 7 bases lining up with TRBD1. The ends lost 3 bases at V and 3 bases at J; junction bases unmatched: 8. The length of the CDR3 is 16 residues. Per the germline V gene, CDR1 is LNHDA and CDR2 is SQIVND (reference sequence). CDR3 DNA sequence: TGTGCCAGTAGTATTCTCGGGACAGAATTCTACAATGAGCAGTTCTTC. Amino acid sequence: CASSILGTEFYNEQFF.

The V and J genes are TRBV27 and TRBJ1-5, with D maybe TRBD1 (6 bases). This CDR3 comprises 14 residues. Trimming took 5 bases from V and 7 from J, leaving 15 bases between them. Germline assignment: CDR1 MNHEY and CDR2 SMNVEV (reference sequence). The CDR3 sequence is CASSTRTGQQPQHF. The CDR3 DNA follows: TGTGCCAGCAGTACCCGGACGGGACAACAGCCCCAGCATTTT.

The CDR3 nucleotides are TGTGCCAGCAGTCCATTAGCGGGAGCAGGTTTTGAGCAGTTCTTC. This encodes CASSPLAGAGFEQFF. This chain links TRBV28 with TRBJ2-1; the match to TRBD2 covers 9 bases. CDR1 MDHEN and CDR2 SYDVKM come from the germline V gene. With V trimmed by 5 bases and J by 9 bases, 11 bases remained unmatched. This CDR3 contains 15 residues.

This chain links TRBV5-4 with TRBJ1-6; D may be TRBD1 (5 bases). The CDR3 is 13 residues long. Germline loops: CDR1 SGHNT, CDR2 YYREEE (reference sequence). V lost 4 bases, J lost 7 bases, and 9 bases lay in between. The CDR3 DNA reads TGTGCCAGCAGCGGACAAGGGAATTCACCCCTCCACTTT. This sequence encodes CASSGQGNSPLHF.

The rearrangement joins TRBV29-1 to TRBJ2-7; TRBD1 aligns across 9 bases. The junction had 15 bases not matched to a gene; V was cut back by 8 bases and J by 4 bases. Germline CDR1 SQVTM, CDR2 ANQGSEA. This CDR3 is 15 amino acids long. The CDR3, as DNA: TGCAGCACCCGGACAGGGGATCTCTTCACGTACGAGCAGTACTTC. Translation gives CSTRTGDLFTYEQYF.

The V gene is TRBV18, the J gene TRBJ2-5; 9 nucleotides agree with TRBD2. This CDR3 spans 15 amino acids. In germline, CDR1 is KGHSH, CDR2 LQKENI. J was trimmed by 1 base and V by 3 bases; bases with no gene match: 3. CDR3 in amino acids: CASSPLAGAQETQYF. CDR3 nucleotide sequence: TGTGCCAGCTCACCGTTAGCGGGAGCCCAAGAGACCCAGTACTTC.

The rearrangement joins TRBV7-9 to TRBJ1-1; D possibly corresponds to TRBD1 (5 bases). Germline CDR1 SEHNR, CDR2 FQNEAQ (reference sequence). V was trimmed by 5 bases and J by 0 bases, leaving 10 bases between them. CDR3 length: 14 amino acids. CDR3 protein: CASSRQTMNTEAFF. The CDR3 DNA reads TGTGCCAGCAGCCGACAGACCATGAACACTGAAGCTTTCTTT.

The V and J genes are TRBV2 and TRBJ1-4; D is unresolved. V was shortened by 1 base and J by 8 bases, with 11 bases between the two germline ends. The germline CDR1 and CDR2 sequences are SNHLY and FYNNEI. The CDR3 extends over 14 amino acids. CDR3 DNA sequence: TGTGCCAGCAGTGAAGGAGAGGGTGGCGAAAAACTGTTTTTT. It is translated as CASSEGEGGEKLFF.

V and J are TRBV10-2 and TRBJ2-7; a weak D match, TRBD2 (5 bases). The CDR3 length is 12 residues. Germline V CDR1 and CDR2: WSHSY, SAAADI. Between the trimmed V and J ends, which lost 10 bases and 2 bases, there was a span of 12 bases. The CDR3, as DNA: TGCGCCACCGAGGGCAGGACCTACGAGCAGTACTTC. As protein: CATEGRTYEQYF.

This clone appeared once. V usage is TRBV9 and J usage is TRBJ2-3; TRBD1 agrees at 10 bases. Germline V gene sequence: CDR1 SGDLS, CDR2 YYNGEE. V shed 7 bases, J shed 6 bases, and the junction held 8 bases outside the gene matches. CDR3 length: 14 residues. CDR3 nucleotides: TGTGCCAGCGGACAGGGGGGCAGGGGGGATACGCAGTATTTT. Its translation is CASGQGGRGDTQYF.

This clone was observed a few times. CDR3 coding DNA: TGCGCCAGCAGCCAAGGACACAGTACTAGCACAGATACGCAGTATTTT. The encoded protein is CASSQGHSTSTDTQYF. The V and J genes are TRBV4-1 and TRBJ2-3; D is ambiguous. Per the germline V gene, CDR1 is MGHRA and CDR2 is YSYEKL. CDR3 size: 16 residues. V lost 1 base and J 0 bases, leaving 11 bases between the germline ends.

In DNA form, the CDR3 reads TGTGCCAGCAGCACTCGGGGACAGGGCTATGAAAAACTGTTTTTT. As protein: CASSTRGQGYEKLFF. V gene TRBV3-1 (or the pseudogene TRBV3-2) combines with J gene TRBJ1-4; TRBD1 agrees at 9 bases. This CDR3 region has 15 residues. The V and J ends lost 5 bases and 6 bases, in that order; junction bases with no gene match: 7. Germline CDR1 is LGHDT and CDR2 is YNNKEL (reference sequence).

This clone was picked up a small number of times. The chain is built from TRBV12-3 or TRBV12-4 and TRBJ2-2, with no clear D. Trimming took 7 bases from V and 4 from J, leaving 10 bases between them. The CDR3 loop spans 13 amino acids. CDR3 in amino acids: CASTPPGTGELFF. DNA of the CDR3: TGTGCCAGCACCCCCCCAGGCACCGGGGAGCTGTTTTTT.

The CDR3 DNA reads as TGTGCCAGCAGCTTGGAAAGCGGGGGTTACAATGAGCAGTTCTTC. The encoded protein is CASSLESGGYNEQFF. The V call is TRBV5-8, the J call TRBJ2-1, with 8 bases lining up with TRBD2. Looked up from germline, CDR1 is SGHTS and CDR2 is YDEGEE. This CDR3 comprises 15 residues. V was clipped by 0 bases and J by 4 bases; unmatched bases: 3.

V and J are TRBV3-1 (or the pseudogene TRBV3-2) and TRBJ2-3; D not resolved. The germline V gene has CDR1 LGHDT and CDR2 YNNKEL (reference sequence). V lost 4 bases to trimming and J lost 2 bases, with 16 bases between them. This CDR3 spans 16 amino acids. CDR3 sequence reads: CASSPRNAAPTDTQYF. The CDR3 DNA reads TGTGCCAGCAGCCCCAGAAATGCGGCTCCCACAGATACGCAGTATTTT.

The CDR3 region is CSVENRVVDEAFF. In DNA, the CDR3 is TGCAGCGTTGAGAACAGGGTAGTCGATGAAGCTTTCTTT. The chain carries TRBV29-1 and TRBJ1-1; tentatively, D is TRBD1 (6 bases). Trimming stripped 3 bases from V and 7 bases from J, with 15 bases between. Germline assignment: CDR1 SQVTM and CDR2 ANQGSEA. The CDR3 runs 13 residues.

This clone showed up just once. The chain combines TRBV19 with TRBJ2-7; weak D call: TRBD1 (5 bases). The germline V gene has CDR1 LNHDA and CDR2 SQIVND (reference sequence). Trimming stripped 1 base from V and 1 base from J, with 11 bases between. The CDR3 length is 15 residues. CDR3 in amino acids: CASSIGRGPSYEQYF. CDR3 DNA sequence: TGTGCCAGTAGTATAGGTAGGGGCCCGTCCTACGAGCAGTACTTC.

This clone appeared a single time. The chain links TRBV12-3 or TRBV12-4 to TRBJ1-2; D is uncertain. V lost 6 bases and J 0 bases, leaving 8 bases between the germline ends. The CDR3 has 13 amino acids. The CDR3 spells CASSRHPNYGYTF. CDR3 coding DNA: TGTGCCAGCAGCCGACACCCTAACTATGGCTACACCTTC.

The gene calls are TRBV11-1 and TRBJ2-5, with unresolved D. Trimming took off 4 bases at V and 2 bases at J, with 5 bases between the two ends. Germline-derived CDR1 and CDR2 are SGHAT and FQDESV (reference sequence). The CDR3 contains 12 residues. The CDR3 bases are TGTGCCAGCAGCTCCATGCAAGAGACCCAGTACTTC. Its protein is CASSSMQETQYF.